This T cell receptor beta chain came from a study of OX40 agonist ivuxolimab in advanced cancers. Clones were sequenced by immunoSEQ multiplex PCR, and TCRdb holds only the in-frame ones, with some missing. Among about 72,000 clones listed, about 88% were seen once. The V end lost 8 bases, the J end lost 9 bases, and 14 bases lay between the germline ends. CDR1 is LNHDA and CDR2 is SQIVND in the germline V gene (reference sequence). The CDR3 covers 12 residues. The source was CD4+ or CD8+ T cells sorted from blood, collected in a trial of the OX40 agonist ivuxolimab. This chain uses TRBV19 with TRBJ2-1; no reliable D call. The TCR originated in an adult with an advanced solid tumor such as melanoma, head and neck, liver or kidney cancer. The CDR3, as DNA: TGTGCCAGTGGTAGTCCCTCTATTGAGCAGTTCTTC. This gives the protein CASGSPSIEQFF.